Presented here are 21 T cell receptor beta chains from one specimen sequenced in a study of shared clonotypes between healthy human individuals. Using immunoSEQ multiplex PCR, the repertoire was profiled, and TCRdb retains in-frame clones only, with some absent. The sample consists of approximately 1.5 million clones, 98% of them appearing once. The sequencing input was naive CD4+ T cells sorted from blood. The subset: CD45RA+ positively selected. The receptors were gathered from a man aged 25-45 years in good health.

CDR3 in DNA: TGTGCCAGCAGTGAAGCACTAGCCGCAGATACGCAGTATTTT. This codes for CASSEALAADTQYF. The V call is TRBV2, the J call TRBJ2-3, with TRBD2 as a possible D gene (6 bases). The CDR3 extends over 14 amino acids. Germline CDR1 and CDR2: SNHLY and FYNNEI. V lost 0 bases and J lost 4, with 8 bases in between.

The V call is TRBV5-1, the J call TRBJ2-2; D gene ambiguous. V lost 2 bases and J 0 bases, leaving 8 bases between the germline ends. The V gene's germline CDR1 is SGHRS and CDR2 YFSETQ. CDR3 length: 15 residues. The CDR3 nucleotides read TGCGCCAGCAGCTTTTATGGACCGAACACCGGGGAGCTGTTTTTT. This gives the protein CASSFYGPNTGELFF.

V usage is TRBV6-1 and J usage is TRBJ2-7; 9 bases are shared with TRBD2. The CDR3 consists of 18 residues. From germline, CDR1 is MNHNS and CDR2 SASEGT. The V segment lost 0 bases and the J segment 5 bases; nucleotides outside the gene matches: 14. CDR3 nucleotide sequence: TGTGCCAGCAGTGAAGCGCTTCGGAATAGCGGGAGTTCGGACGAGCAGTACTTC. Protein sequence: CASSEALRNSGSSDEQYF.

In this sample, this clone turned up once. The V call is TRBV18, the J call TRBJ2-7; 10 bases are a match to TRBD1. CDR1 KGHSH and CDR2 LQKENI come from the germline V gene. The J segment lost 2 bases and the V segment lost 3 bases, leaving 4 bases of the junction unmatched. The CDR3 is made up of 15 amino acids. The CDR3 here is CASSPTGGATYEQYF. The CDR3 DNA reads TGTGCCAGCTCACCGACAGGGGGCGCTACCTACGAGCAGTACTTC.

Worth noting for this clone: A read error may produce the germline difference seen at one junction end. This rearrangement joins TRBV7-7 to TRBJ2-3, with 11 bases lining up with TRBD2. CDR3 length: 17 amino acids. CDR1 SSHAT and CDR2 FNYEAQ come from the germline V gene (reference sequence). The CDR3 protein is CASSLGLAGGFTDTQYF. The CDR3 region has the DNA TGTGCTAGCAGCTTAGGGCTAGCGGGAGGATTCACAGATACGCAGTATTTT. Complete variable domain (other parts from reference TRBV7-7 and TRBJ2-3): GAGVSQSPRYKVTKRGQDVTLRCDPISSHATLYWYQQALGQGPEFLTYFNYEAQPDKSGLPSDRFSAERPEGSISTLTIQRTEQRDSAMYRCASSLGLAGGFTDTQYFGPGTRLTVL.

In its sample, this clone was seen once. The chain joins TRBV6-5 to TRBJ1-2; tentatively, D is TRBD1 (5 bases). CDR1 and CDR2 from the germline V gene are MNHEY and SVGAGI. The CDR3 is 14 amino acids. Trimming shortened V by 5 bases and J by 2 bases, and 12 bases separated the two germline ends. The CDR3 loop is CASSVTGTNYGYTF. The CDR3 region has the DNA TGTGCCAGCAGTGTTACAGGCACAAACTATGGCTACACCTTC.

The gene calls are TRBV14 and TRBJ2-7, with 7 bases that match TRBD2. The V and J ends lost 3 bases and 5 bases, in that order; junction bases with no gene match: 19. Germline CDR1 reads SGHDN; CDR2 reads FVKESK. The CDR3 totals 18 residues. The CDR3 DNA reads as TGTGCCAGCAGCCACTGGGACCGGGCTAGAGGGAGGGCCGACGAGCAGTACTTC. Residues: CASSHWDRARGRADEQYF.

The chain employs TRBV5-1 and TRBJ1-2, with TRBD1 as a possible D gene (5 bases). Trimming pared 2 bases from V and 4 bases from J, leaving 21 bases between. Germline loops: CDR1 SGHRS, CDR2 YFSETQ. The CDR3 totals 17 residues. The CDR3 sequence is CASSFGSGQGGGYGYTF. In DNA, the CDR3 is TGCGCCAGCAGCTTTGGTTCCGGACAAGGAGGAGGCTATGGCTACACCTTC.

In its sample, this clone was seen once. V is TRBV7-2 and J is TRBJ2-5; TRBD2 matches at 14 bases. Germline values: CDR1 SGHTA, CDR2 FQGNSA. J gave up 9 bases and V 3 bases, and 6 bases lay outside the gene matches. This CDR3 spans 15 amino acids. Written as DNA, the CDR3 is TGTGCCAGCAGCTTGGGGACTAGCGGGAGACTGTCCCAGTACTTC. It translates to CASSLGTSGRLSQYF.

The rearrangement links TRBV10-3 to TRBJ2-7, with 7 nucleotides matching TRBD2. CDR1 ENHRY and CDR2 SYGVKD come from the germline V gene. The CDR3 length is 16 residues. The junction had 12 bases not matched to a gene; V was cut back by 3 bases and J by 4 bases. The CDR3 loop reads CAISDSAGVGPYEQYF. In nucleotides, the CDR3 is TGTGCCATCAGTGATTCGGCGGGAGTGGGGCCGTACGAGCAGTACTTC.

The chain is built from TRBV10-2 and TRBJ2-3; 12 positions agree with TRBD2. The J segment lost 6 bases and the V segment lost 3 bases, leaving 7 bases of the junction unmatched. This CDR3 is 16 amino acids long. Germline V gene sequence: CDR1 WSHSY, CDR2 SAAADI. CDR3 bases: TGCGCCAGCAGTGAACCTCCTAGCGGGAGGGGGGATACGCAGTATTTT. It yields the protein CASSEPPSGRGDTQYF.

J is TRBJ2-1 and V is TRBV25-1, with 7 bases fitting TRBD2. The germline V gene encodes CDR1 MGHDK and CDR2 SYGVNS. The CDR3 runs to 15 residues. Germline trimming cut 2 bases from V and 5 bases from J; bases unmatched to any gene: 6. The CDR3 sequence: CASSERIAGHNEQFF. The CDR3 DNA reads TGTGCCAGCAGTGAACGAATAGCGGGCCACAATGAGCAGTTCTTC. Full variable domain (rest looked up from reference TRBV25-1 and TRBJ2-1): EADIYQTPRYLVIGTGKKITLECSQTMGHDKMYWYQQDPGMELHLIHYSYGVNSTEKGDLSSESTVSRIRTEHFPLTLESARPSHTSQYLCASSERIAGHNEQFFGPGTRLTVL.

As for this clone: The junction shows a germline mismatch at one end, possibly a read error. J is TRBJ2-2 and V is TRBV5-4; D call uncertain. The CDR3 is 15 residues long. CDR1 SGHNT and CDR2 YYREEE come from the germline V gene (reference sequence). The CDR3 DNA reads as TGTGCCAGCAGCTTTGGGTGGTCGAACGCCGGGGAGCTGTTTTTT. Translating it yields CASSFGWSNAGELFF.

The genes are TRBV5-4 and TRBJ2-7; D remains unclear. The length of the CDR3 is 14 residues. Germline lookup yields CDR1 SGHNT and CDR2 YYREEE (reference sequence). V lost 6 bases and J 7 bases, leaving 20 bases between the germline ends. CDR3 sequence (DNA): TGTGCCAGCACCCTTGGTCTCTTGACTGATGAGCAGTACTTC. It is translated as CASTLGLLTDEQYF. The variable domain in full, completed from reference TRBV5-4 and TRBJ2-7, reads ETGVTQSPTHLIKTRGQQVTLRCSSQSGHNTVSWYQQALGQGPQFIFQYYREEENGRGNFPPRFSGLQFPNYSSELNVNALELDDSALYLCASTLGLLTDEQYFGPGTRLTVT.

The chain uses TRBV7-2 and TRBJ2-7; D is unclear. Trimming removed 2 bases from V and 2 bases from J, with 10 bases in between. Germline values: CDR1 SGHTA, CDR2 FQGNSA. The CDR3 totals 14 residues. The CDR3 region is CASSLLGGTYEQYF. The CDR3 nucleotides read TGTGCCAGCAGCTTATTAGGTGGGACCTACGAGCAGTACTTC. The whole variable domain, filled in from reference TRBV7-2 and TRBJ2-7, reads GAGVSQSPSNKVTEKGKDVELRCDPISGHTALYWYRQSLGQGLEFLIYFQGNSAPDKSGLPSDRFSAERTGGSVSTLTIQRTQQEDSAVYLCASSLLGGTYEQYFGPGTRLTVT.

The V gene is TRBV20-1, the J gene TRBJ2-7; the D gene is possibly TRBD2 (5 bases). V was clipped by 6 bases and J by 7 bases, with 10 bases between them. The CDR3 contains 10 residues. The germline V gene has CDR1 DFQATT and CDR2 SNEGSKA (reference sequence). CDR3 in DNA: TGCAGTGCCCTTGGAGGAGAGCAGTACTTC. It encodes CSALGGEQYF.

The genes are TRBV5-1 and TRBJ2-1; the match to TRBD2 covers 10 bases. V dropped 5 bases and J dropped 8; count of bases not matched to a gene: 7. Looked up from germline, CDR1 is SGHRS and CDR2 is YFSETQ. The CDR3 is made up of 14 amino acids. CDR3 sequence: CASSKGLARDEQFF. In nucleotides, the CDR3 is TGCGCCAGCAGTAAGGGACTAGCGCGGGATGAGCAGTTCTTC. Combining the CDR3 with reference TRBV5-1 and TRBJ2-1 gives the whole variable domain KAGVTQTPRYLIKTRGQQVTLSCSPISGHRSVSWYQQTPGQGLQFLFEYFSETQRNKGNFPGRFSGRQFSNSRSEMNVSTLELGDSALYLCASSKGLARDEQFFGPGTRLTVL.

The gene calls are TRBV6-1 and TRBJ2-7; 9 nucleotides agree with TRBD2. This CDR3 spans 13 amino acids. Germline V gene lookup returns CDR1 MNHNS and CDR2 SASEGT. V lost 6 bases and J lost 3; bases outside the gene matches: 3. CDR3 protein: CASRGLALYEQYF. In nucleotides, the CDR3 is TGTGCCAGCAGGGGACTAGCCCTCTACGAGCAGTACTTC.

The rearrangement joins TRBV30 to TRBJ1-5; D is ambiguous. Germline loops: CDR1 GTSNPN, CDR2 SVGIG (reference sequence). The CDR3 spans 13 residues. V was clipped by 3 bases and J by 9 bases, with 15 bases between them. The CDR3, as DNA: TGTGCCTGGAGGGACCCCCGGTGGGGGCCCCAGCATTTT. Encoded protein: CAWRDPRWGPQHF.

The rearrangement links TRBV18 to TRBJ1-2; possible D gene TRBD1, 6 bases. CDR1 and CDR2 from the germline V gene are KGHSH and LQKENI. This CDR3 is 14 amino acids long. Trimming shortened V by 2 bases and J by 3 bases, and 10 bases separated the two germline ends. The CDR3 nucleotides read TGTGCCAGCTCACCAGTCAGGGGTGACTATGGCTACACCTTC. Amino acid sequence: CASSPVRGDYGYTF.

V and J are TRBV6-5 and TRBJ2-7; D might be TRBD2 (5 bases). The CDR3 loop spans 13 amino acids. The ends were cut back, 8 bases at V and 5 bases at J, with 16 bases in the middle. The V gene's germline CDR1 is MNHEY and CDR2 SVGAGI. The CDR3 region has the DNA TGTGCCAGCCGAAATCGGGGAGCGAACGAGCAGTACTTC. Translation: CASRNRGANEQYF.